This passage covers 28 T cell receptor beta chains from one sample sequenced in a study of T-cell reconstitution after alpha-beta-depleted transplantation in children. Unique molecular identifiers tagged the TCRbeta library. One entry per CDR3 protein results from TCRdb running MiXCR on the PCR reads. Of about 98,000 distinct CDR3 sequences in the sample, less than 6% were seen once. The sequenced sample was PBMCs, mostly from graft donor cells, obtained 60 days after TCRalphabeta/CD19-depleted stem cell transplant. The receptors were sampled from a female patient between 2 and 10 years old who had a stem cell transplant for Fanconi anemia, so the T cells may come from the graft donor.

This clonotype was counted many times. The chain joins TRBV14 to TRBJ2-5; D is unresolved. The CDR3 spans 15 residues. CDR1 is SGHDN and CDR2 is FVKESK in the germline V gene. Between the trimmed V and J ends, which lost 0 bases and 1 base, there was a span of 9 bases. CDR3: CASSQDRSAQETQYF. DNA of the CDR3: TGTGCCAGCAGCCAAGATAGGAGTGCCCAAGAGACCCAGTACTTC.

At least ten counts were recorded for this clonotype. The J gene is TRBJ2-7, the V gene TRBV6-5; D call uncertain. CDR3 length equals 12 residues. The ends were cut back, 8 bases at V and 3 bases at J, with 11 bases in the middle. Germline CDR1 reads MNHEY; CDR2 reads SVGAGI. The CDR3, as DNA: TGTGCCAGCTGGGGTTCTCGCTACGAGCAGTACTTC. It specifies CASWGSRYEQYF.

The table lists this clonotype with many counts. J is TRBJ2-7 and V is TRBV5-1, with 9 bases aligning to TRBD1. This CDR3 spans 14 amino acids. CDR1 is SGHRS and CDR2 is YFSETQ in the germline V gene. Trimming cost V 3 bases and J 5 bases; bases outside gene matches: 6. The CDR3 DNA reads TGCGCCAGCAGCTGGGGGGACAGGGTCCACGAGCAGTACTTC. Amino acid sequence: CASSWGDRVHEQYF.

This clonotype was recorded at least ten times. The chain joins TRBV24-1 to TRBJ2-1; 7 positions agree with TRBD2. V shed 1 base and J 4 bases; nucleotides not matched to a gene: 6. Germline V CDR1 and CDR2: KGHDR, SFDVKD. The CDR3 spans 16 residues. CDR3 coding DNA: TGTGCCACCAGTGATTTTAGGCTAGCGGCTTACAATGAGCAGTTCTTC. This encodes CATSDFRLAAYNEQFF.

This clonotype occurred many times. The rearrangement joins TRBV12-3 or TRBV12-4 to TRBJ2-2, with D perhaps matching TRBD2 (6 bases). This CDR3 comprises 16 residues. The germline V and J ends were trimmed by 2 bases and 5 bases, with 15 bases remaining between them. CDR3 loop: CASSLTGTYITGELFF. CDR3 DNA: TGTGCCAGCAGTTTAACCGGGACTTATATTACCGGGGAGCTGTTTTTT.

The V and J genes are TRBV3-1 and TRBJ1-1, with D hard to call. Germline V gene data show CDR1 as LGHDT and CDR2 as YNNKEL (reference sequence). Deletions cut 10 bases from V and 6 bases from J, with 30 bases between. The CDR3 sequence is 17 residues long. The CDR3: CATSQDGRFQQRAEAFF. CDR3 nucleotides: TGTGCCACCTCCCAAGATGGCAGATTTCAACAACGGGCTGAAGCTTTCTTT.

In this sample, this clonotype turned up many times. CDR3 in DNA: TGTGCCAGCAGTGGAGGGGCCGCCAATACCAAAAACATTCAGTACTTC. Protein sequence: CASSGGAANTKNIQYF. V and J are TRBV28 and TRBJ2-4; the D gene is possibly TRBD2 (6 bases). The CDR3 consists of 16 residues. Germline loops: CDR1 MDHEN, CDR2 SYDVKM. Trimming shortened V by 5 bases and J by 2 bases, and 16 bases separated the two germline ends.

This clonotype was seen at least ten times. The gene calls are TRBV4-2 and TRBJ2-3; 7 bases are a match to TRBD2. Germline V gives CDR1 LGHNA, CDR2 YNFKEQ. V was pared by 1 base and J by 0 bases, with 1 base of the junction left unmatched. This CDR3 contains 15 residues. The CDR3 here is CASSQAGGSTDTQYF. The DNA for the CDR3 is TGTGCCAGCAGCCAAGCGGGGGGTAGCACAGATACGCAGTATTTT.

The chain combines TRBV28 with TRBJ1-5; weak D call: TRBD1 (5 bases). This CDR3 is built from 14 residues. Germline CDR1 MDHEN, CDR2 SYDVKM. Trimming cost V 6 bases and J 3 bases, with 12 bases left between them. CDR3 loop: CASRRGSANQPQHF. DNA of the CDR3: TGTGCCAGCAGGAGGGGTTCCGCCAATCAGCCCCAGCATTTT.

This clonotype was observed many times. The V gene is TRBV12-3 or TRBV12-4, the J gene TRBJ2-2; a possible D gene is TRBD1 (5 bases). The CDR3 runs 14 residues. Trimming removed 2 bases at V and 1 base at J, with 5 bases between. CDR3 sequence (DNA): TGTGCCAGCAGTTTACAGGGGAACACCGGGGAGCTGTTTTTT. It codes for CASSLQGNTGELFF.

This clonotype showed up many times. The V call is TRBV5-5, the J call TRBJ2-2; D might be TRBD2 (6 bases). Trimming took off 0 bases at V and 3 bases at J, with 12 bases between the two ends. The germline V gene encodes CDR1 SGHKS and CDR2 YYEKEE (reference sequence). The CDR3 loop spans 16 amino acids. The CDR3 protein is CASSLGPTGDTGELFF. CDR3 in DNA: TGTGCCAGCAGCTTGGGCCCGACGGGAGACACCGGGGAGCTGTTTTTT.

This clonotype occurred many times. The chain joins TRBV4-1 to TRBJ2-6, with D perhaps matching TRBD1 or TRBD2 (6 bases each). The CDR3 totals 18 residues. Germline V gene sequence: CDR1 MGHRA, CDR2 YSYEKL. V was trimmed by 1 base and J by 2 bases, leaving 15 bases between them. CDR3 bases: TGCGCCAGCAGCCAAGGGACAGTGGGGGGTACTGGGGCCAACGTCCTGACTTTC. Amino acids: CASSQGTVGGTGANVLTF.

The chain has TRBV10-3 and TRBJ2-3; D perhaps matches TRBD1 (6 bases). The CDR3 extends over 17 amino acids. V was trimmed by 2 bases and J by 1 base, leaving 16 bases between them. The germline V gene has CDR1 ENHRY and CDR2 SYGVKD. In nucleotides, the CDR3 is TGTGCCATCAGTGAGGGGGGCCAGGGTGCCGGCACAGATACGCAGTATTTT. This encodes CAISEGGQGAGTDTQYF.

Ten or more counts support this clonotype. V is TRBV28 and J is TRBJ1-4; D gene unclear. V lost 6 bases and J 2 bases, leaving 4 bases between the germline ends. Per germline, CDR1 MDHEN and CDR2 SYDVKM. The CDR3 consists of 12 residues. CDR3: CASSATNEKLFF. DNA for the CDR3: TGTGCCAGCAGCGCCACTAATGAAAAACTGTTTTTT.

This clonotype has at least ten counts. The chain has TRBV18 and TRBJ2-7, with D hard to call. CDR3 length: 14 amino acids. Germline loops: CDR1 KGHSH, CDR2 LQKENI. V lost 2 bases and J lost 2, with 10 bases in between. The CDR3 sequence is CASSPYDWTYEQYF. For the CDR3, the DNA is TGTGCCAGCTCACCATACGACTGGACCTACGAGCAGTACTTC.

There are a few counts of this clonotype. The chain uses TRBV7-2 and TRBJ2-3; TRBD2 matches 10 bases. Looked up from germline, CDR1 is SGHTA and CDR2 is FQGNSA. The J segment lost 4 bases and the V segment lost 5 bases, leaving 6 bases of the junction unmatched. The CDR3 consists of 15 residues. The CDR3 protein is CASSLVLAGADTQYF. DNA for the CDR3: TGTGCCAGCAGCCTCGTTCTAGCGGGGGCAGATACGCAGTATTTT.

V usage is TRBV15 and J usage is TRBJ1-1, with 7 bases aligning to TRBD1. V was clipped by 5 bases and J by 2 bases; unmatched bases: 8. The CDR3 length is 15 residues. The germline V gene encodes CDR1 LNHNV and CDR2 YYDKDF (reference sequence). As DNA, the CDR3 is TGTGCCACCAGCGGCCCGGACAGGAGAAACACTGAAGCTTTCTTT. It codes for CATSGPDRRNTEAFF. The complete variable domain, with remaining parts taken from reference TRBV15 and TRBJ1-1, reads DAMVIQNPRYQVTQFGKPVTLSCSQTLNHNVMYWYQQKSSQAPKLLFHYYDKDFNNEADTPDNFQSRRPNTSFCFLDIRSPGLGDTAMYLCATSGPDRRNTEAFFGQGTRLTVV.

By proportion, this clonotype is hyperexpanded. The J gene is TRBJ2-1, the V gene TRBV20-1, with 8 bases identical to TRBD2. V shed 0 bases, J shed 2 bases, and the junction held 6 bases outside the gene matches. The length of the CDR3 is 16 residues. CDR1 is DFQATT and CDR2 is SNEGSKA in the germline V gene (reference sequence). CDR3: CSARDIREGTYNEQFF. CDR3 bases: TGCAGTGCTAGAGATATACGGGAGGGCACCTACAATGAGCAGTTCTTC.

The chain's CDR3 is CASSGGEGSGNTIYF. For the CDR3, the DNA is TGTGCCAGCAGTGGTGGCGAGGGCTCTGGAAACACCATATATTTT. V and J are TRBV28 and TRBJ1-3; unclear D gene. The V gene's germline CDR1 is MDHEN and CDR2 SYDVKM. This CDR3 is 15 amino acids long. Trimming pared 5 bases from V and 0 bases from J, leaving 11 bases between.

This clonotype has a handful of counts. The rearrangement links TRBV20-1 to TRBJ1-3; 7 nucleotides line up with TRBD1. V shed 7 bases and J 8 bases; nucleotides not matched to a gene: 5. Germline V lookup: CDR1 DFQATT, CDR2 SNEGSKA (reference sequence). This CDR3 spans 11 amino acids. CDR3: CSVDRKDTIYF. As DNA, the CDR3 is TGCAGTGTGGACAGGAAAGACACCATATATTTT.

This clonotype was seen many times. The chain couples TRBV7-8 to TRBJ2-1, with 11 bases matching TRBD2. Germline loops: CDR1 SGHVS, CDR2 FQNEAQ. V dropped 2 bases and J dropped 0; count of bases not matched to a gene: 12. The CDR3 has 20 amino acids. The CDR3: CASSLFYTSGGLRSYNEQFF. The DNA for the CDR3 is TGTGCCAGCAGCTTATTTTACACTAGCGGGGGATTGCGCTCCTACAATGAGCAGTTCTTC.

This rearrangement joins TRBV20-1 to TRBJ2-5; tentatively, D is TRBD1 (6 bases). The CDR3 consists of 12 residues. Germline CDR1 and CDR2: DFQATT and SNEGSKA (reference sequence). Trimming stripped 2 bases from V and 4 bases from J, with 8 bases between. The CDR3 sequence: CSARMGAETQYF. CDR3 bases: TGCAGTGCTAGAATGGGGGCAGAGACCCAGTACTTC.

The rearrangement joins TRBV5-1 to TRBJ2-3, with 9 bases fitting TRBD2. CDR3 length: 19 residues. From germline, CDR1 is SGHRS and CDR2 YFSETQ. V shed 2 bases, J shed 0 bases, and the junction held 13 bases outside the gene matches. The CDR3 is CASSFPTLAGERSTDTQYF. The CDR3 nucleotides read TGCGCCAGCAGCTTTCCCACCTTAGCGGGAGAGAGGAGCACAGATACGCAGTATTTT.

This clonotype was seen only a few times. The chain employs TRBV3-1 and TRBJ1-5, with 7 nucleotides matching TRBD1. The J segment lost 5 bases and the V segment lost 3 bases, leaving 22 bases of the junction unmatched. The length of the CDR3 is 20 residues. Germline-derived CDR1 and CDR2 are LGHDT and YNNKEL (reference sequence). The CDR3 here is CASSHPEEGTERVTYQPQHF. The CDR3 DNA sequence: TGTGCCAGCAGCCACCCCGAAGAGGGGACAGAAAGAGTTACTTATCAGCCCCAGCATTTT.

This clonotype was counted many times. The chain is built from TRBV6-4 and TRBJ2-1, with 9 positions matching TRBD1. Germline V lookup: CDR1 MRHNA, CDR2 SNTAGT. This CDR3 spans 21 amino acids. With 5 bases clipped from V and 2 bases from J, the junction kept 22 bases outside the gene matches. The CDR3 bases are TGTGCCAGCAGTAGACCCAACAGGGGGCGTGAAGCGGGGCCTACCTACAATGAGCAGTTCTTC. This encodes CASSRPNRGREAGPTYNEQFF.

The sample holds many counts of this clonotype. The chain is built from TRBV9 and TRBJ2-3; 9 positions match TRBD1. Unmatched junction bases numbered 6, after V lost 0 bases and J lost 4 bases. Per germline, CDR1 SGDLS and CDR2 YYNGEE. The CDR3 spans 16 residues. The CDR3 protein is CASSVVGTGRPDTQYF. CDR3 DNA: TGTGCCAGCAGCGTAGTCGGGACAGGGAGACCAGATACGCAGTATTTT.

The chain uses TRBV13 and TRBJ2-2; unclear D gene. CDR1 PRHDT and CDR2 FYEKMQ come from the germline V gene (reference sequence). The CDR3 is 14 residues long. Trimming stripped 5 bases from V and 3 bases from J, with 10 bases between. The CDR3 loop is CASSRRVYTGELFF. CDR3 DNA: TGTGCCAGCAGCCGTAGGGTCTACACCGGGGAGCTGTTTTTT.

This clonotype was observed many times. The chain is built from TRBV29-1 and TRBJ2-1; D is unclear. Per germline, CDR1 SQVTM and CDR2 ANQGSEA. The CDR3 length is 16 residues. Trimming stripped 2 bases from V and 0 bases from J, with 14 bases between. CDR3 DNA sequence: TGCAGCGTTGAATGGGTTCCGGAAAGCTCCTACAATGAGCAGTTCTTC. Translating gives CSVEWVPESSYNEQFF.